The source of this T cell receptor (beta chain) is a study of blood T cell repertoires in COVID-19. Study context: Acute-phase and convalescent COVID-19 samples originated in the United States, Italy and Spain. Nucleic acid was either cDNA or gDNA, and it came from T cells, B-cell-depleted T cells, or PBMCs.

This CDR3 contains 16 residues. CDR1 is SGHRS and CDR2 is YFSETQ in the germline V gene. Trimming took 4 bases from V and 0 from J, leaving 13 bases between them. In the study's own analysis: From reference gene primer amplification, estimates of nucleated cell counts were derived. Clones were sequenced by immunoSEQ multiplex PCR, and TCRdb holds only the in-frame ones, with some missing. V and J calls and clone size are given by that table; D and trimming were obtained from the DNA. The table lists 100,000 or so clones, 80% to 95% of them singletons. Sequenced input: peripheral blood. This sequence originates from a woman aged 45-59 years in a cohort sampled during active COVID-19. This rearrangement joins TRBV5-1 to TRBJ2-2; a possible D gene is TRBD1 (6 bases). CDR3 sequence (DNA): TGCGCCAGCAGCAACGGACAGTCCGCGAACACCGGGGAGCTGTTTTTT. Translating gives CASSNGQSANTGELFF.